Presented here are 10 T cell receptor beta chains from one specimen sequenced in a study of blood T cell repertoires in COVID-19. Libraries were prepared by immunoSEQ multiplex PCR; TCRdb keeps only in-frame clonotypes and omits some of them. Here the sample spans around 370,000 clones, approximately 87% being singletons. Input material: peripheral blood. These receptors originate from a woman aged 45-65 years with COVID-19, enrolled during active disease.

The chain employs TRBV2 and TRBJ2-5, with 10 bases aligning to TRBD1. V lost 6 bases, J lost 5 bases, and 9 bases stayed unmatched. The CDR3 length is 15 residues. CDR1 is SNHLY and CDR2 is FYNNEI in the germline V gene. This chain's CDR3 is CASRGGQGSKETQYF. The CDR3 coding sequence is TGTGCCAGCAGGGGGGGACAGGGGTCAAAGGAGACCCAGTACTTC.

The chain is built from TRBV19 and TRBJ2-1; 7 bases agree with TRBD2. Germline loops: CDR1 LNHDA, CDR2 SQIVND (reference sequence). The ends lost 8 bases at V and 0 bases at J; junction bases unmatched: 10. The CDR3 length is 16 residues. The CDR3 loop is CASLPLGGSSYNEQFF. The CDR3 nucleotides read TGTGCCAGTCTTCCTTTGGGCGGGAGCTCCTACAATGAGCAGTTCTTC.

The chain joins TRBV5-1 to TRBJ2-7, with 9 nucleotides matching TRBD1. Germline CDR1 is SGHRS and CDR2 is YFSETQ. The CDR3 contains 14 residues. The V gene end was trimmed by 4 bases and the J gene end by 5 bases; junction bases not matched to a gene: 7. The CDR3 region is CASSVDRGGNEQYF. DNA for the CDR3: TGCGCCAGCAGCGTGGACAGGGGCGGCAACGAGCAGTACTTC.

The chain joins TRBV6-5 to TRBJ2-2; D possibly corresponds to TRBD2 (5 bases). In germline, CDR1 is MNHEY, CDR2 SVGAGI. The length of the CDR3 is 16 residues. The ends were cut back, 2 bases at V and 1 base at J, with 11 bases in the middle. CDR3 sequence reads: CASSYGLGMNTGELFF. CDR3 DNA sequence: TGTGCCAGCAGTTACGGACTGGGGATGAACACCGGGGAGCTGTTTTTT.

About this clone itself: The sample carries other DNA sequences with the same CDR3. The chain joins TRBV19 to TRBJ2-7; 13 bases match TRBD2. From germline, CDR1 is LNHDA and CDR2 SQIVND (reference sequence). The CDR3 has 16 amino acids. V was pared by 3 bases and J by 1 base, with 3 bases of the junction left unmatched. The CDR3 protein is CASSIPGLAGSYEQYF. CDR3 in DNA: TGTGCCAGTAGTATCCCGGGACTAGCGGGATCCTACGAGCAGTACTTC.

The chain couples TRBV12-3 or TRBV12-4 to TRBJ1-1; D is unclear. The V gene lost 3 bases and the J gene lost 4 bases, with 9 bases spanning the gap. The CDR3 is 13 amino acids. The CDR3 region has the DNA TGTGCCAGCAGTTTCGTTCGGGGCACTGAAGCTTTCTTT. Amino acids: CASSFVRGTEAFF.

The chain has TRBV30 and TRBJ2-1; 7 bases are shared with TRBD2. V gave up 5 bases and J gave up 5 bases; unmatched junction bases: 6. This CDR3 contains 13 residues. Looked up from germline, CDR1 is GTSNPN and CDR2 is SVGIG (reference sequence). CDR3 in amino acids: CAWGDGRNNEQFF. CDR3 DNA: TGTGCCTGGGGAGACGGGAGGAACAATGAGCAGTTCTTC.

The rearrangement joins TRBV6-5 to TRBJ2-7; 8 positions agree with TRBD1. CDR1 and CDR2 from the germline V gene are MNHEY and SVGAGI. V lost 5 bases and J lost 0; bases outside the gene matches: 6. This CDR3 is built from 15 residues. The CDR3 protein is CASSKPGQVSYEQYF. CDR3 nucleotide sequence: TGTGCCAGCAGTAAGCCGGGACAGGTCTCCTACGAGCAGTACTTC.

V and J are TRBV29-1 and TRBJ2-7; D is perhaps TRBD1 (5 bases). The V gene's germline CDR1 is SQVTM and CDR2 ANQGSEA. V was cut by 2 bases and J by 2 bases, with 13 bases left in between. The CDR3 runs to 14 residues. The CDR3 nucleotides are TGCAGCGTTGAAACTGTGGACATCCCCTACGAGCAGTACTTC. Its translation is CSVETVDIPYEQYF.

The chain couples TRBV27 to TRBJ2-2, with 13 nucleotides matching TRBD2. The CDR3 is made up of 20 amino acids. The trim removed 5 bases at V and 5 bases at J, leaving 17 bases unmatched. CDR1 and CDR2 from the germline V gene are MNHEY and SMNVEV (reference sequence). The CDR3 loop is CASSIYPPTSGRARTGELFF. CDR3 sequence (DNA): TGTGCCAGCAGTATATACCCCCCCACTAGCGGGAGGGCCAGAACCGGGGAGCTGTTTTTT.